Sequencing of this T cell receptor (beta chain) was carried out in a study of cytomegalovirus exposure and HLA in healthy donors. On the study more broadly: Prior work identified around 100 million unique TCR beta sequences in 190 million or so T cells.

The V and J ends lost 6 bases and 3 bases, in that order; junction bases with no gene match: 9. The CDR3 length is 15 residues. CDR1 is MNHEY, CDR2 SVGAGI, per germline. Every donor was a healthy person donating bone marrow. Points from the study as a whole: Investigators reported 164 TCR beta chains as tied to cytomegalovirus. Follow-up analysis seemed to connect common viral pathogens with several of the most significant clusters identified.

60 Vbeta and 13 Jbeta primers were used in PCR. Data came from immunoSEQ multiplex PCR; TCRdb stores just in-frame clones and leaves some out. The sample lists more than 130,000 clones, approximately 80% occurring once. A word on this clone: Its antigen is unknown.

The chain employs TRBV6-5 and TRBJ2-7; 9 nucleotides align to TRBD1. The sequence came from a male donor in good health and CMV-seronegative. The sequencing input was PBMCs. The CDR3 spells CASRPGTGYIYEQYF. CDR3 sequence (DNA): TGTGCCAGCAGGCCCGGGACAGGGTATATCTACGAGCAGTACTTC.